This TCR beta chain appears in the sequencing data of a study of CD8+CD57+ T cells in acquired aplastic anemia. Before being chosen for sequencing, patients had shown CD8+CD57+ cell expansion by flow cytometry. This CDR3 region has 16 residues. Germline CDR1 and CDR2: SGDLS and YYNGEE. Trimming left V 0 bases short and J 3 bases short, with 15 bases between. The TCR beta profiling, which covered VDJ combination and CDR3 sequence, was carried out using genomic DNA as the template. TCRdb re-called the reads with MiXCR, one entry per CDR3 protein. Among about 120,000 distinct CDR3 sequences listed, less than 50% were seen once.

Material for sequencing was sorted CD4+, CD8+, or CD8+CD57+ T cells (not recorded which) from PBMCs. The chain combines TRBV9 with TRBJ2-5; D remains ambiguous. This TCR derives from a human donor with aplastic anemia. CDR3 DNA sequence: TGTGCCAGCAGCGTAGTCTCCGGGCTAGGGAAAGAGACCCAGTACTTC. Its protein is CASSVVSGLGKETQYF.